This TCR beta chain was found in a study of human T cells and chemical hapten exposure. The V gene lost 3 bases and the J gene lost 3 bases, with 6 bases spanning the gap. The length of the CDR3 is 13 residues. From germline, CDR1 is MNHEY and CDR2 SMNVEV (reference sequence). This clonotype was found many times. The library tagged each cDNA molecule with unique molecular identifiers. TCRdb re-called the RACE reads with MiXCR, one entry per CDR3 protein. The sample contains tens of thousands of distinct CDR3 sequences, approximately 9.9% of which appear only once. Noted time point: pre-sensitization, week 0. Treatment here: therapeutic diphenylcyclopropenone sensitization with weekly scalp DPC.

The sequence was collected from a woman between 45 and 65 years old with alopecia areata. Some clones in this sample may be carry-over from other donors' samples. V and J are TRBV27 and TRBJ1-5, with D uncertain. Sequencing was performed on whole blood, taken in connection with sensitization to the hapten diphenylcyclopropenone (DPC). CDR3 nucleotides: TGTGCCAGCAGTTTTACAAACAATCAGCCCCAGCATTTT. Translating gives CASSFTNNQPQHF.